One and the same sample provided the 30 T cell receptor beta chains below, sequenced in a study of cytomegalovirus exposure and HLA in healthy donors. PCR was performed using 60 Vbeta and 13 Jbeta primers. The method was immunoSEQ multiplex PCR; TCRdb's version includes in-frame clones alone and lacks a portion of them. The sample includes about 150,000 clones, roughly three quarters of them seen just once. Material for sequencing was PBMCs. Receptor source: a middle-aged woman in good health and CMV-seronegative.

The chain joins TRBV10-3 to TRBJ1-1; D is ambiguous. The germline V and J ends were trimmed by 3 bases and 4 bases, with 9 bases remaining between them. The CDR3 spans 13 residues. CDR1 and CDR2 from the germline V gene are ENHRY and SYGVKD. In DNA, the CDR3 is TGTGCCATCAGTGACGGGGTAGGCACTGAAGCTTTCTTT. It translates to CAISDGVGTEAFF.

CDR3 coding DNA: TGTGCCAGCAGCTTCTGGGACAGGGGATTAAACACTGAAGCTTTCTTT. Its protein is CASSFWDRGLNTEAFF. The rearrangement uses TRBV7-9 and TRBJ1-1; 10 bases fit TRBD1. Germline CDR1 is SEHNR and CDR2 is FQNEAQ (reference sequence). J gave up 2 bases and V 3 bases, and 6 bases lay outside the gene matches. This CDR3 is 16 amino acids long.

The rearrangement uses TRBV5-1 and TRBJ2-1; weak D call: TRBD1 (5 bases). The ends were cut back, 1 base at V and 7 bases at J, with 9 bases in the middle. Germline CDR1 and CDR2: SGHRS and YFSETQ. This CDR3 spans 13 amino acids. CDR3 sequence: CASSLQGSNEQFF. In DNA, the CDR3 is TGCGCCAGCAGCTTGCAGGGTTCGAATGAGCAGTTCTTC.

In DNA, the CDR3 is TGTGCCAGCGGCGACACCAGGAACACTGAAGCTTTCTTT. Its translation is CASGDTRNTEAFF. This chain uses TRBV6-5 with TRBJ1-1; D gene uncertain. The V end was cut by 8 bases, the J end by 1 base, with 11 bases between. Germline V gives CDR1 MNHEY, CDR2 SVGAGI. This CDR3 comprises 13 residues.

The chain uses TRBV5-1 and TRBJ1-5; weak D call: TRBD1 (5 bases). CDR1 and CDR2 from the germline V gene are SGHRS and YFSETQ. Trimming shortened V by 0 bases and J by 7 bases, and 17 bases separated the two germline ends. This CDR3 comprises 16 residues. In nucleotides, the CDR3 is TGCGCCAGCAGCTTGGATCCGTCGCAGGGATTGCAGCCCCAGCATTTT. Its protein product is CASSLDPSQGLQPQHF.

This chain uses TRBV10-3 with TRBJ2-2, with 9 bases matching TRBD2. The CDR3 has 17 amino acids. With 5 bases clipped from V and 1 base from J, the junction kept 8 bases outside the gene matches. Per the germline V gene, CDR1 is ENHRY and CDR2 is SYGVKD. Here the CDR3 DNA reads TGTGCCATCAGTTGGACCTTAGCGGGGGAGAACACCGGGGAGCTGTTTTTT. This encodes CAISWTLAGENTGELFF.

This clone appeared a few times. The V and J genes are TRBV30 and TRBJ1-2; a possible D gene is TRBD1 (5 bases). V was pared by 5 bases and J by 7 bases, with 17 bases between. This CDR3 is built from 13 residues. Germline V gives CDR1 GTSNPN, CDR2 SVGIG (reference sequence). The CDR3 DNA sequence: TGTGCCTGGGAAACCAAGAGGGGAGGTGGCTACACCTTC. Amino acids: CAWETKRGGGYTF. Filled out from reference TRBV30 and TRBJ1-2, the complete variable domain reads SQTIHQWPATLVQPVGSPLSLECTVEGTSNPNLYWYRQAAGRGLQLLFYSVGIGQISSEVPQNLSASRPQDRQFILSSKKLLLSDSGFYLCAWETKRGGGYTFGSGTRLTVV.

This clone was observed a few times. The chain has TRBV10-3 and TRBJ1-1, with D possibly TRBD1 on 6 matching bases. Trimming left V 10 bases short and J 3 bases short, with 12 bases between. CDR3 size: 12 residues. CDR1 is ENHRY, CDR2 SYGVKD, per germline. Here the CDR3 reads CATRGGDTEAFF. The CDR3 nucleotides are TGTGCCACCAGGGGAGGAGACACTGAAGCTTTCTTT.

The chain couples TRBV6-1 to TRBJ1-1; tentatively, D is TRBD1 (6 bases). The CDR3 contains 14 residues. Trimming removed 2 bases at V and 7 bases at J, with 14 bases between. Germline V gene data show CDR1 as MNHNS and CDR2 as SASEGT. CDR3 in amino acids: CASSEPQGAVEAFF. The CDR3 nucleotides are TGTGCCAGCAGTGAACCACAGGGAGCGGTTGAAGCTTTCTTT.

The chain carries TRBV7-9 and TRBJ2-1; D is possibly TRBD1 (5 bases). Germline assignment: CDR1 SEHNR and CDR2 FQNEAQ (reference sequence). The CDR3 totals 13 residues. The V gene lost 0 bases and the J gene lost 14 bases, with 14 bases spanning the gap. The CDR3 region is CASSLARALGEFF. The DNA of the CDR3 is TGTGCCAGCAGCTTAGCCAGGGCGCTAGGGGAGTTCTTC.

This clone showed up just once. Distinct nucleotide sequences in the sample also encode this CDR3. This chain uses TRBV20-1 with TRBJ2-5, with a weak D call TRBD1 (5 bases). Per germline, CDR1 DFQATT and CDR2 SNEGSKA (reference sequence). Trimming removed 6 bases at V and 5 bases at J, with 10 bases between. The length of the CDR3 is 11 residues. The CDR3 coding sequence is TGCAGTGCAAGGACACGGGAGACCCAGTACTTC. Its translation: CSARTRETQYF.

The table lists this clone with a few counts. The chain links TRBV5-1 to TRBJ2-3; 11 nucleotides align to TRBD2. The CDR3 runs 15 residues. Germline V gene lookup returns CDR1 SGHRS and CDR2 YFSETQ. Trimming removed 3 bases from V and 6 bases from J; junction bases left unmatched: 6. The CDR3 region has the DNA TGCGCCAGCAGCTATAGCGGGGGGGCCGCCGATACGCAGTATTTT. It codes for CASSYSGGAADTQYF.

The V call is TRBV5-5, the J call TRBJ2-7; 9 positions match TRBD2. The germline gives CDR1 SGHKS, CDR2 YYEKEE (reference sequence). The CDR3 sequence is 19 residues long. V trimming: 1 base; J trimming: 3 bases; junction bases outside the gene matches: 17. For the CDR3, the DNA is TGTGCCAGCAGCTTGTTTCAGGGGCAGATAGCGGGAGATCTCTACGAGCAGTACTTC. Its protein product is CASSLFQGQIAGDLYEQYF.

V gene TRBV19 combines with J gene TRBJ1-4; 10 bases agree with TRBD1. The CDR3 covers 15 residues. Trimming at V came to 3 bases and at J to 7 bases, leaving 5 bases not matched to a gene. Germline loops: CDR1 LNHDA, CDR2 SQIVND (reference sequence). The CDR3 reads CASSIGTGVGEKLFF. The CDR3 coding sequence is TGTGCCAGTAGTATCGGGACAGGGGTGGGTGAAAAACTGTTTTTT. Complete variable domain (other parts from reference TRBV19 and TRBJ1-4): DGGITQSPKYLFRKEGQNVTLSCEQNLNHDAMYWYRQDPGQGLRLIYYSQIVNDFQKGDIAEGYSVSREKKESFPLTVTSAQKNPTAFYLCASSIGTGVGEKLFFGSGTQLSVL.

The chain has TRBV5-4 and TRBJ2-7, with TRBD2 identical over 13 bases. The CDR3 length is 15 residues. Trimming cost V 4 bases and J 7 bases; bases outside gene matches: 8. Germline V CDR1 and CDR2: SGHNT, YYREEE (reference sequence). The CDR3 DNA reads as TGTGCCAGCAGCCCGGGGACTAGCGGGGCGAGAGAGCAGTACTTC. This sequence encodes CASSPGTSGAREQYF.

The chain recombines TRBV6-1 with TRBJ1-1, with a tentative D call TRBD1 (6 bases). The CDR3 has 15 residues. V was trimmed by 2 bases and J by 0 bases, leaving 10 bases between them. Germline assignment: CDR1 MNHNS and CDR2 SASEGT. The CDR3 loop is CASSEQGSVNTEAFF. DNA of the CDR3: TGTGCCAGCAGTGAACAGGGGTCGGTGAACACTGAAGCTTTCTTT.

V and J are TRBV10-3 and TRBJ1-2, with a possible D match to TRBD1 (6 bases). This CDR3 spans 15 amino acids. Trimming pared 11 bases from V and 1 base from J, leaving 20 bases between. Germline assignment: CDR1 ENHRY and CDR2 SYGVKD. The CDR3 loop is CAASRTAVDNYGYTF. CDR3 nucleotide sequence: TGTGCCGCCAGTCGGACAGCGGTTGATAACTATGGCTACACCTTC.

The chain carries TRBV15 and TRBJ1-1; D unresolved. Trimming left V 8 bases short and J 1 base short, with 14 bases between. CDR3 length: 14 amino acids. The germline gives CDR1 LNHNV, CDR2 YYDKDF (reference sequence). The CDR3 protein is CATAQAGGNTEAFF. The CDR3 nucleotides are TGTGCCACCGCCCAGGCTGGAGGGAACACTGAAGCTTTCTTT.

V usage is TRBV5-8 and J usage is TRBJ1-1, with D tentatively TRBD1 (5 bases). This CDR3 comprises 14 residues. Germline V CDR1 and CDR2: SGHTS, YDEGEE. The V gene lost 3 bases and the J gene lost 0 bases, with 9 bases spanning the gap. CDR3 amino acids: CASSSTALNTEAFF. The CDR3 coding sequence is TGTGCCAGCAGCTCGACAGCTCTGAACACTGAAGCTTTCTTT.

This chain uses TRBV7-9 with TRBJ1-2, with TRBD1 identical over 10 bases. The junction had 4 bases not matched to a gene; V was cut back by 3 bases and J by 6 bases. CDR3 length equals 14 residues. The germline V gene has CDR1 SEHNR and CDR2 FQNEAQ (reference sequence). CDR3: CASSFGQGGNGYTF. For the CDR3, the DNA is TGTGCCAGCAGCTTCGGACAGGGGGGGAATGGCTACACCTTC.

This clone has just one count. V and J are TRBV11-3 and TRBJ2-1; 7 nucleotides line up with TRBD2. The trim removed 3 bases at V and 5 bases at J, leaving 7 bases unmatched. CDR1 and CDR2 from the germline V gene are SGHNT and YENEEA. CDR3 length: 15 residues. Written as DNA, the CDR3 is TGTGCCAGCAGCTTCGGACTAGAGCCCCACAATGAGCAGTTCTTC. This gives the protein CASSFGLEPHNEQFF.

The V call is TRBV9, the J call TRBJ2-2; TRBD1 matches 7 bases. This CDR3 is 13 amino acids long. J lost 6 bases, V lost 4 bases, and 3 bases had no gene match. The germline V gene has CDR1 SGDLS and CDR2 YYNGEE. The CDR3 DNA is TGTGCCAGCAGCACAGGGGTGTCCGGGGAGCTGTTTTTT. Translated: CASSTGVSGELFF.

J is TRBJ2-1 and V is TRBV5-1; D is possibly TRBD1 (6 bases). The CDR3 is 14 residues long. V shed 3 bases and J shed 6 bases, with 13 bases lying between them. The V gene's germline CDR1 is SGHRS and CDR2 YFSETQ. The CDR3 bases are TGCGCCAGCAGCTACATACAGGGAAGCAATGAGCAGTTCTTC. Translation: CASSYIQGSNEQFF.

This chain connects TRBV6-4 to TRBJ1-3; D gene ambiguous. The J call could be wrong; TRBJ2-2 is a better fit for the DNA end. The CDR3 is 14 residues long. Per germline, CDR1 MRHNA and CDR2 SNTAGT. In nucleotides, the CDR3 is TGTGCCAGCAGTGGTGACCATGACACCGGGGAGCTGTTTTTT. Its translation is CASSGDHDTGELFF.

This clone was seen more than once but under ten times. The genes are TRBV5-1 and TRBJ2-2; TRBD2 matches at 10 bases. V trimming: 0 bases; J trimming: 5 bases; junction bases outside the gene matches: 1. CDR1 and CDR2 from the germline V gene are SGHRS and YFSETQ. The CDR3 is 15 amino acids. In DNA, the CDR3 is TGCGCCAGCAGCTTGGTTAGCGGGAGGACCGGGGAGCTGTTTTTT. This sequence encodes CASSLVSGRTGELFF. Full variable domain (outside the CDR3, taken from reference TRBV5-1 and TRBJ2-2): KAGVTQTPRYLIKTRGQQVTLSCSPISGHRSVSWYQQTPGQGLQFLFEYFSETQRNKGNFPGRFSGRQFSNSRSEMNVSTLELGDSALYLCASSLVSGRTGELFFGEGSRLTVL.

The V call is TRBV5-1, the J call TRBJ1-1; tentative D call: TRBD1 (5 bases). Germline V gene lookup returns CDR1 SGHRS and CDR2 YFSETQ. V gave up 3 bases and J gave up 1 base, with 7 bases separating them. CDR3 length: 13 residues. In DNA form, the CDR3 reads TGCGCCAGCAGCTCAGGACAGAACACTGAAGCTTTCTTT. This gives the protein CASSSGQNTEAFF.

The V gene is TRBV6-1, the J gene TRBJ1-2; 8 bases map to TRBD1. Germline CDR1 is MNHNS and CDR2 is SASEGT. V shed 5 bases, J shed 8 bases, and the junction held 7 bases outside the gene matches. CDR3 length: 13 amino acids. CDR3 coding DNA: TGTGCCAGCAGTTTCGGGACAGGCAGAGGCTACACCTTC. It codes for CASSFGTGRGYTF.

The chain has TRBV2 and TRBJ2-5; a possible D gene is TRBD1 (6 bases). Judging by the DNA end, TRBJ2-7 fits better; the J call may be wrong. Germline V CDR1 and CDR2: SNHLY, FYNNEI. CDR3 size: 14 residues. The CDR3 protein is CASSVLRGRVEQYF. The CDR3 DNA is TGTGCCAGCAGTGTACTCAGGGGTAGAGTCGAGCAGTACTTC.

This chain joins TRBV6-1 and TRBJ1-1; perhaps TRBD1 as D (6 bases). The V end was cut by 6 bases, the J end by 2 bases, with 16 bases between. The CDR3 is 15 residues long. The germline V gene encodes CDR1 MNHNS and CDR2 SASEGT. CDR3 amino acids: CASSPVGGLNTEAFF. DNA of the CDR3: TGTGCCAGCAGCCCCGTCGGGGGGCTAAACACTGAAGCTTTCTTT.

CDR3 coding DNA: TGTGCCAGCAGCAGTGACAGGAGCTCCTACGAGCAGTACTTC. Its translation is CASSSDRSSYEQYF. The chain joins TRBV7-8 to TRBJ2-7, with D possibly being TRBD1 (6 bases). This CDR3 comprises 14 residues. In germline, CDR1 is SGHVS, CDR2 FQNEAQ. V lost 5 bases to trimming and J lost 0 bases, with 11 bases between them.